Below are 7 T cell receptor beta chains sequenced from a single sample in a study of control samples from healthy donors and cancer patients. Repertoires were generated with immunoSEQ multiplex PCR, while TCRdb's copy carries only in-frame clones and drops some. The sample contains roughly 29,000 clones, about 85% of which appear only once. The sequencing sample was made of formalin-fixed, paraffin-embedded tissue. All receptors derive from a female donor with melanoma.

This chain links TRBV7-9 with TRBJ2-2, with 7 nucleotides matching TRBD1. The CDR3 loop spans 17 amino acids. V lost 1 base, J lost 4 bases, and 9 bases stayed unmatched. CDR1 and CDR2 (germline): SEHNR, FQNEAQ (reference sequence). CDR3 DNA: TGTGCCAGCAGCTTAGAAGAGACAGGGATTGGCACCGGGGAGCTGTTTTTT. Amino acid sequence: CASSLEETGIGTGELFF.

V gene TRBV27 combines with J gene TRBJ2-3; no clear D gene. This CDR3 has 16 amino acids. Per germline, CDR1 MNHEY and CDR2 SMNVEV (reference sequence). Trimming pared 6 bases from V and 4 bases from J, leaving 20 bases between. In DNA, the CDR3 is TGTGCCAGCAGGCCCCTCCTCCTTTTAGTGTCAGATACGCAGTATTTT. Amino acid sequence: CASRPLLLLVSDTQYF.

As for this clone: Distinct nucleotide sequences in the sample also encode this CDR3. The chain links TRBV7-2 to TRBJ1-2; D gene ambiguous. Trimming stripped 1 base from V and 2 bases from J, with 5 bases between. The germline gives CDR1 SGHTA, CDR2 FQGNSA. The CDR3 runs to 13 residues. The CDR3: CASSLGGNYGYTF. DNA for the CDR3: TGTGCCAGCAGCTTAGGGGGAAACTATGGCTACACCTTC.

The chain employs TRBV4-1 and TRBJ1-6; 8 bases agree with TRBD1. V lost 3 bases to trimming and J lost 4 bases; unmatched junction nucleotides: 11. The CDR3 sequence is 18 residues long. The germline CDR1 and CDR2 sequences are MGHRA and YSYEKL. CDR3 DNA sequence: TGCGCCAGCAGCCAGTCCGTTGACAGGGGAGGATATAATTCACCCCTCCACTTT. It specifies CASSQSVDRGGYNSPLHF.

Details on this clone: An end of the junction does not agree with germline; a read error may underlie this. The V call is TRBV7-3, the J call TRBJ2-3; TRBD1 agrees at 9 bases. Germline CDR1 and CDR2: SGHTA and FQGTGA. This CDR3 has 15 amino acids. The CDR3 DNA reads as TGTGCCAGCAGCCTAACGACAGGGGGAAAACATACGCAGTATTTT. Encoded protein: CASSLTTGGKHTQYF.

As concerns this clone: The same CDR3 can be traced to other DNA sequences in this sample. The chain links TRBV30 to TRBJ1-2; D gene unclear. CDR1 is GTSNPN and CDR2 is SVGIG in the germline V gene (reference sequence). The CDR3 covers 14 residues. Trimming removed 0 bases at V and 5 bases at J, with 13 bases between. CDR3 region: CAWSVAGLGYGYTF. CDR3 nucleotide sequence: TGTGCCTGGAGTGTTGCGGGATTGGGTTATGGCTACACCTTC.

The rearrangement uses TRBV5-6 and TRBJ1-1; D is ambiguous. Trimming cost V 4 bases and J 2 bases, with 3 bases left between them. The CDR3 consists of 11 residues. CDR1 SGHDT and CDR2 YYEEEE come from the germline V gene. This chain's CDR3 is CASSINTEAFF. Written as DNA, the CDR3 is TGTGCCAGCAGCATCAACACTGAAGCTTTCTTT.